These 5 T cell receptor beta chains share one sample of origin, sequenced in a study of identical twins (dated by TCRdb to about 2016). Library construction relied on 5' RACE. TCRdb names Illumina HiSeq 2000 as the instrument used. Using fastp at Q25 and MiXCR, TCRdb reprocessed the public reads and kept productive beta chains. Each entry merges the rows of one CDR3 protein and shows their most common DNA and genes. The sample data list 600,000 to 700,000 distinct CDR3 sequences, and less than 25% of these were observed just once. The top ten hold 4.3% of the sample. The same data also went into a second study, on T cells expressing NK-cell markers.

The material sequenced was PBMCs. The receptors shown here come from a woman under 30 in good health.

The genes are TRBV9 and TRBJ2-7; D is uncertain. The germline V gene has CDR1 SGDLS and CDR2 YYNGEE. The CDR3 has 15 amino acids. Deletions cut 0 bases from V and 0 bases from J, with 10 bases between. The CDR3: CASSVGPTNSYEQYF. As DNA, the CDR3 is TGTGCCAGCAGCGTAGGACCGACGAACTCCTACGAGCAGTACTTC.

This clonotype came up a few times. The chain has TRBV25-1 and TRBJ2-5; 9 nucleotides align to TRBD1. The CDR3 covers 14 residues. CDR1 is MGHDK and CDR2 is SYGVNS in the germline V gene. The V and J ends lost 6 bases and 3 bases, in that order; junction bases with no gene match: 5. CDR3 amino acids: CASRRGQGKETQYF. The CDR3 nucleotides read TGTGCCAGCAGACGGGGACAGGGAAAAGAGACCCAGTACTTC.

This clonotype was counted only a few times. This chain uses TRBV12-3 or TRBV12-4 with TRBJ2-7; D perhaps matches TRBD2 (5 bases). Trimming removed 8 bases from V and 5 bases from J, with 10 bases in between. The CDR3 is made up of 11 amino acids. CDR3 residues: CASGVAHEQYF. The CDR3 nucleotides read TGTGCCAGCGGCGTAGCGCACGAGCAGTACTTC.

In its sample, this clonotype was seen a few times. The J gene is TRBJ2-1, the V gene TRBV20-1; possibly TRBD1 or TRBD2 for D (5 bases each). V lost 1 base to trimming and J lost 0 bases, with 19 bases between them. Germline V gene sequence: CDR1 DFQATT, CDR2 SNEGSKA (reference sequence). The CDR3 totals 18 residues. For the CDR3, the DNA is TGCAGTGCTAGAGGCTCGGGGTACGGACATCACTCCTACAATGAGCAGTTCTTC. Amino acids: CSARGSGYGHHSYNEQFF.

This clonotype appeared a few times. The V call is TRBV27, the J call TRBJ2-1; TRBD1 is a possible D gene (7 bases). The CDR3 is made up of 15 amino acids. Germline lookup yields CDR1 MNHEY and CDR2 SMNVEV (reference sequence). Trimming removed 3 bases from V and 4 bases from J, with 13 bases in between. CDR3 in DNA: TGTGCCAGCAGTTTGCAGGGGGGCGGGTACAATGAGCAGTTCTTC. It is translated as CASSLQGGGYNEQFF.